This T cell receptor (beta chain) appears in the sequencing data of a study of OX40 agonist ivuxolimab in advanced cancers. For context, the study as a whole: Ivuxolimab, which targeted the costimulatory receptor OX40 (CD134), was an agonistic, fully human IgG2 monoclonal antibody. The purpose of peripheral TCRbeta sequencing was to test whether ivuxolimab changed TCR sequence diversity and led to clonal T-cell expansion. Intravenous ivuxolimab was administered to patients every 2 weeks at six dose levels: 0.01, 0.1, 0.3, 1.5, 3 and 10 mg/kg. Of the roughly 52 dose-escalation patients, hepatocellular carcinoma was present in roughly 19, melanoma in around 15, renal cell carcinoma in 9 and head and neck cancer in 9. The dose-escalation cohort was roughly 87% male with a mean age of about 54 years, ranging from roughly 20 to 85. The paper describes the monotherapy dose-escalation part (N of about 47 patients) of the phase I trial of ivuxolimab. Partial responses occurred in three dose-escalation patients, of whom one had hepatocellular carcinoma and two had cutaneous melanoma. Patients were allowed to have had prior anti-PD-1, anti-PD-L1 or anti-CTLA-4 therapy, and 40% to 45% of the dose-escalation patients had previously received checkpoint inhibitors.

Genomic DNA was extracted from sorted cells for sequencing of the TCRbeta CDR3 region. The immunoSEQ Assay was used to sequence the TCRbeta CDR3 regions. Not all clones reach the TCRdb copy of this immuneACCESS table, which keeps in-frame sequences only. Checked studies attribute under half of the gap to unresolved V genes and leave the rest unexplained. This sample comprises about 59,000 clones, approximately 89% of them detected only once. The leading ten clones occupy about 13% of the sample. Study-level results and caveats: Low levels of normalized T-cell clonal expansion were also seen in some patients who did not respond. In the 0.1-3.0 mg/kg groups, partial responders were among the patients with the lowest normalized peripheral clonal expansion, particularly in CD8+ T cells. The antigen specificity of the clonally expanded peripheral T cells was not determined. At doses of 0.1 to 3.0 mg/kg, clonal expansion of both CD4+ and CD8+ T cells in blood was seen between baseline and week 6. On average, CD8+ T cells showed more expanded clones than CD4+ T cells after ivuxolimab.

About this clone: No antigen is known for it. No clone much larger than this one lies a single base away; base qualities are absent.

Patients with autoimmune disease history or receiving systemic immunosuppression were excluded from the trial. Peripheral blood for TCR sequencing was drawn from every dose cohort at baseline, at cycle 4 day 1 and at cycle 7 day 1. Samples were obtained from an open-label, multicenter, first-in-human phase I dose-escalation trial of ivuxolimab. Adults with locally advanced or metastatic melanoma, renal cell carcinoma, hepatocellular carcinoma or head and neck squamous cell carcinoma were enrolled in the trial. Before TCR sequencing, CD4+ T cells and CD8+ T cells were sorted from peripheral blood as separate populations. The material was CD4+ or CD8+ T cells sorted from blood, obtained in a trial of the OX40 agonist ivuxolimab. This TCR derives from an adult with an advanced solid tumor such as melanoma, head and neck, liver or kidney cancer.

The sequenced DNA: TGTGCCAGTAGTATTATAGCGGGAGTTCCCCTACCAGATACGCAGTATTTT. Its protein is CASSIIAGVPLPDTQYF. The V and J genes are TRBV19 and TRBJ2-3, with 9 middle bases fitting TRBD2. Taken from the germline V gene (reference sequence), the CDR1 and CDR2 loops are LNHDA and SQIVND. For this chain, trimming is 3 bases at the V end and 4 bases at the J end, and the number of junction bases without a gene match is 11. From the cysteine up to the phenylalanine, the CDR3 has a length of 17 residues. The read is trimmed to its CDR3 DNA, 51 bases read in frame from base 1.